What follows are 27 T cell receptor beta chains derived from one specimen sequenced in a study of radiotherapy plus CTLA-4 blockade in lung cancer. Assay used: immunoSEQ multiplex PCR; TCRdb lists only in-frame clones, some missing. The data show some 67,000 clones, around 77% seen once. This specimen was peripheral blood, taken from a patient treated with radiotherapy plus ipilimumab. All receptors come from a human donor with non-small cell lung cancer whose response to radiotherapy plus ipilimumab could not be evaluated. Some clones in this sample may be carry-over from other donors' samples.

This chain connects TRBV6-1 to TRBJ1-6, with 7 bases aligning to TRBD1. V shed 7 bases and J 7 bases; nucleotides not matched to a gene: 7. CDR3 length: 14 amino acids. Germline-derived CDR1 and CDR2 are MNHNS and SASEGT. The CDR3 DNA sequence: TGTGCCAGCATTCAGGGGGAGTACAATTCACCCCTCCACTTT. This translates into CASIQGEYNSPLHF.

This clone was detected only a few times. This rearrangement joins TRBV5-6 to TRBJ2-7; D remains ambiguous. The length of the CDR3 is 14 residues. Germline V gives CDR1 SGHDT, CDR2 YYEEEE. V shed 0 bases and J shed 4 bases, with 11 bases lying between them. This CDR3 reads CASSLVDILYEQYF. The DNA of the CDR3 is TGTGCCAGCAGCTTGGTCGACATCTTATACGAGCAGTACTTC.

V usage is TRBV9 and J usage is TRBJ2-1, with D maybe TRBD1 (5 bases). Trimming took 0 bases from V and 4 from J, leaving 8 bases between them. CDR1 is SGDLS and CDR2 is YYNGEE in the germline V gene. The CDR3 runs 14 residues. CDR3 DNA sequence: TGTGCCAGCAGCGTAGGGCAGGGTTACAATGAGCAGTTCTTC. Translated, it gives CASSVGQGYNEQFF.

This chain links TRBV21-1 with TRBJ1-2; the table's D call of TRBD1 was not tested on the DNA. TRBV21-1 is given as a pseudogene. This CDR3 spans 15 amino acids. CDR3 nucleotide sequence: TGTGCCAGCAGCAAAGCGCAGGGGGCTAACTATGGCTACACCTTC. It yields the protein CASSKAQGANYGYTF.

CDR3 sequence reads: CASSYPLAGEQETQYF. As DNA, the CDR3 is TGTGCCAGCAGTTACCCGCTCGCGGGGGAACAAGAGACCCAGTACTTC. This sequence joins TRBV6-6 and TRBJ2-5, with 7 bases fitting TRBD2. CDR1 MNHNY and CDR2 SVGAGI come from the germline V gene (reference sequence). The ends lost 2 bases at V and 2 bases at J; junction bases unmatched: 8. This CDR3 comprises 16 residues.

The chain has TRBV5-6 and TRBJ2-7; 11 positions match TRBD2. V trimming: 0 bases; J trimming: 2 bases; junction bases outside the gene matches: 1. CDR1 and CDR2 (germline): SGHDT, YYEEEE. The CDR3 has 15 residues. The CDR3 DNA reads as TGTGCCAGCAGCTTGGTAGCGGGGGGGACCTACGAGCAGTACTTC. It yields the protein CASSLVAGGTYEQYF. The complete variable domain, with remaining parts taken from reference TRBV5-6 and TRBJ2-7, reads DAGVTQSPTHLIKTRGQQVTLRCSPKSGHDTVSWYQQALGQGPQFIFQYYEEEERQRGNFPDRFSGHQFPNYSSELNVNALLLGDSALYLCASSLVAGGTYEQYFGPGTRLTVT.

V usage is TRBV4-1 and J usage is TRBJ2-2, with 8 bases identical to TRBD1. This CDR3 is built from 16 residues. Germline assignment: CDR1 MGHRA and CDR2 YSYEKL. The ends lost 1 base at V and 7 bases at J; junction bases unmatched: 8. The CDR3 coding sequence is TGCGCCAGCAGCCAAGCGGCCGGACAGGGAGGCGGGGAGCTGTTTTTT. Its translation: CASSQAAGQGGGELFF.

This clone is a singleton in its sample. The DNA of the CDR3 is TGTGCCAGCAGCTTCCTCTACGAGCAGTACTTC. Amino acid sequence: CASSFLYEQYF. The V and J genes are TRBV5-6 and TRBJ2-7; D ambiguous. Trimming left V 2 bases short and J 3 bases short, with 3 bases between. Germline V gene sequence: CDR1 SGHDT, CDR2 YYEEEE. This CDR3 is built from 11 residues.

The V call is TRBV7-2, the J call TRBJ2-1; the match to TRBD2 covers 11 bases. The germline V gene has CDR1 SGHTA and CDR2 FQGNSA. The CDR3 covers 15 residues. V shed 5 bases and J 10 bases; nucleotides not matched to a gene: 10. The DNA of the CDR3 is TGTGCCAGCAGCCCTACTAGCGGGGGTTCGGGAGAGCAGTTCTTC. This encodes CASSPTSGGSGEQFF.

This clone was recorded only once. The rearrangement uses TRBV9 and TRBJ2-1; TRBD1 is a possible D gene (6 bases). Germline V CDR1 and CDR2: SGDLS, YYNGEE. V gave up 3 bases and J gave up 4 bases, with 14 bases separating them. This CDR3 has 15 amino acids. Here the CDR3 DNA reads TGTGCCAGCAGCGCCCGGGACACCTCATACAATGAGCAGTTCTTC. The encoded protein is CASSARDTSYNEQFF. Variable domain in full (rest from reference TRBV9 and TRBJ2-1): DSGVTQTPKHLITATGQRVTLRCSPRSGDLSVYWYQQSLDQGLQFLIQYYNGEERAKGNILERFSAQQFPDLHSELNLSSLELGDSALYFCASSARDTSYNEQFFGPGTRLTVL.

For this clone: One junction end does not reproduce the germline sequence, and a read error may be involved. The chain employs TRBV7-7 and TRBJ2-7; 7 bases fit TRBD1. Looked up from germline, CDR1 is SSHAT and CDR2 is FNYEAQ (reference sequence). The CDR3 consists of 14 residues. CDR3 bases: TGTGCTAGCAGTCCCCGTGGGACAGCCTACGAGCAGTACTTC. Encoded protein: CASSPRGTAYEQYF.

The chain joins TRBV25-1 to TRBJ1-5; 9 bases agree with TRBD1. The CDR3 totals 14 residues. The germline CDR1 and CDR2 sequences are MGHDK and SYGVNS. V was clipped by 6 bases and J by 6 bases; unmatched bases: 6. CDR3 sequence (DNA): TGTGCCAGCAGCCCCGGGACAGGGTTTCAGCCCCAGCATTTT. Protein product: CASSPGTGFQPQHF.

V gene TRBV5-1 combines with J gene TRBJ1-2, with TRBD1 as a possible D gene (6 bases). CDR3 length equals 15 residues. V was pared by 4 bases and J by 1 base, with 14 bases between. Germline assignment: CDR1 SGHRS and CDR2 YFSETQ. The CDR3 region is CASSGAGTINYGYTF. Here the CDR3 DNA reads TGCGCCAGCAGCGGGGCCGGGACAATTAACTATGGCTACACCTTC.

This clone appeared once. The rearrangement links TRBV6-1 to TRBJ2-5; 14 bases match TRBD2. V was pared by 2 bases and J by 4 bases, with 6 bases of the junction left unmatched. The CDR3 spans 17 residues. Germline values: CDR1 MNHNS, CDR2 SASEGT. The CDR3 loop reads CASSELRTSGGLETQYF. Here the CDR3 DNA reads TGTGCCAGCAGTGAACTTAGGACTAGCGGGGGGCTAGAGACCCAGTACTTC.

V usage is TRBV9 and J usage is TRBJ1-1, with no clear D. CDR3 size: 16 residues. Germline CDR1 SGDLS, CDR2 YYNGEE. V was pared by 2 bases and J by 4 bases, with 18 bases between. In DNA, the CDR3 is TGTGCCAGCAGCGTCGACCATCCGGGGTTCGGCACTGAAGCTTTCTTT. It is translated as CASSVDHPGFGTEAFF.

The rearrangement joins TRBV7-9 to TRBJ2-7, with D uncertain. This CDR3 region has 14 residues. V lost 5 bases, J lost 6 bases, and 17 bases lay in between. Germline V lookup: CDR1 SEHNR, CDR2 FQNEAQ (reference sequence). CDR3 nucleotides: TGTGCCAGCAGCGCAGACGGAAGACGAGGCGAGCAGTACTTC. This codes for CASSADGRRGEQYF.

The chain carries TRBV2 and TRBJ2-4; TRBD2 aligns across 8 bases. In germline, CDR1 is SNHLY, CDR2 FYNNEI. V gave up 6 bases and J gave up 8 bases; unmatched junction bases: 12. The CDR3 consists of 15 residues. The CDR3 spells CASRGIGGDYYIQYF. The CDR3 DNA sequence: TGTGCCAGCAGGGGGATCGGGGGGGACTATTACATTCAGTACTTC.

The rearrangement joins TRBV5-6 to TRBJ1-5, with 7 nucleotides matching TRBD1. CDR3 length: 15 amino acids. V lost 3 bases and J lost 6; bases outside the gene matches: 9. Per the germline V gene, CDR1 is SGHDT and CDR2 is YYEEEE. The CDR3 region has the DNA TGTGCCAGCAGCTCCGGGACAGCGAGGGGTCAGCCCCAGCATTTT. Translation gives CASSSGTARGQPQHF.

Concerning this clone itself: A junction boundary mismatches the germline segment, possibly from a read error. This same CDR3 is encoded by further DNA sequences in the sample. The J gene is TRBJ2-5, the V gene TRBV5-4, with D possibly TRBD2 on 6 matching bases. This CDR3 spans 13 amino acids. Germline V lookup: CDR1 SGHNT, CDR2 YYREEE (reference sequence). The CDR3 DNA reads TGCGCCAGCAGCTTGGCGGGAAGCGAGACCCAGTACTTC. Its translation is CASSLAGSETQYF.

V usage is TRBV7-2 and J usage is TRBJ2-2; no firm D call. The CDR3 runs 12 residues. Trimming left V 5 bases short and J 3 bases short, with 4 bases between. CDR1 is SGHTA and CDR2 is FQGNSA in the germline V gene. The CDR3 DNA follows: TGTGCCAGCAGCCGGGACACCGGGGAGCTGTTTTTT. Protein product: CASSRDTGELFF.

For the CDR3, the DNA is TGTGCCAGCTCACCAGGGACAGCTAGCAATCAGCCCCAGCATTTT. As protein: CASSPGTASNQPQHF. The chain combines TRBV18 with TRBJ1-5; TRBD1 agrees at 7 bases. Germline-derived CDR1 and CDR2 are KGHSH and LQKENI. The CDR3 length is 15 residues. J gave up 0 bases and V 2 bases, and 1 base lay outside the gene matches.

This clone was detected only a few times. The rearrangement joins TRBV19 to TRBJ1-1; 7 nucleotides align to TRBD1. V shed 3 bases, J shed 8 bases, and the junction held 9 bases outside the gene matches. Per the germline V gene, CDR1 is LNHDA and CDR2 is SQIVND (reference sequence). This CDR3 has 14 residues. The CDR3 sequence: CASSIPGPTGEAFF. Here the CDR3 DNA reads TGTGCCAGTAGTATTCCAGGACCGACAGGGGAAGCTTTCTTT.

The chain joins TRBV7-8 to TRBJ2-7; D is undetermined. This CDR3 comprises 15 residues. Germline V lookup: CDR1 SGHVS, CDR2 FQNEAQ. The V and J ends lost 3 bases and 3 bases respectively, with 15 bases between them. The CDR3 region is CASSFPKAGSYEQYF. CDR3 sequence (DNA): TGTGCCAGCAGCTTCCCGAAGGCAGGCAGCTACGAGCAGTACTTC.

V and J are TRBV6-6 and TRBJ2-7; D might be TRBD1 (5 bases). The CDR3 consists of 12 residues. Trimming removed 6 bases at V and 3 bases at J, with 9 bases between. CDR1 is MNHNY and CDR2 is SVGAGI in the germline V gene (reference sequence). This chain's CDR3 is CASSLQGYEQYF. CDR3 bases: TGTGCCAGCAGCCTCCAGGGCTACGAGCAGTACTTC.

This clone was seen just once. This chain joins TRBV18 and TRBJ2-3; 7 nucleotides match TRBD1. The V and J ends lost 3 bases and 0 bases, in that order; junction bases with no gene match: 9. The CDR3 has 17 residues. Germline V gene sequence: CDR1 KGHSH, CDR2 LQKENI. CDR3 sequence (DNA): TGTGCCAGCTCACCCTCCTGGACAGGAACTAGCACAGATACGCAGTATTTT. This encodes CASSPSWTGTSTDTQYF.

The rearrangement uses TRBV4-2 and TRBJ2-4, with a possible D match to TRBD1 (5 bases). The CDR3 consists of 13 residues. The V gene's germline CDR1 is LGHNA and CDR2 YNFKEQ. V gave up 10 bases and J gave up 7 bases, with 17 bases separating them. In DNA, the CDR3 is TGTGCCACCCAGGGATACAGCAGGAACATTCAGTACTTC. It encodes CATQGYSRNIQYF.

The chain links TRBV10-3 to TRBJ1-1; a weak D match, TRBD1 (5 bases). Per germline, CDR1 ENHRY and CDR2 SYGVKD. Trimming removed 2 bases at V and 1 base at J, with 8 bases between. This CDR3 spans 14 amino acids. The CDR3 is CAISELQENTEAFF. CDR3 DNA: TGTGCCATCAGTGAGCTACAGGAGAACACTGAAGCTTTCTTT.